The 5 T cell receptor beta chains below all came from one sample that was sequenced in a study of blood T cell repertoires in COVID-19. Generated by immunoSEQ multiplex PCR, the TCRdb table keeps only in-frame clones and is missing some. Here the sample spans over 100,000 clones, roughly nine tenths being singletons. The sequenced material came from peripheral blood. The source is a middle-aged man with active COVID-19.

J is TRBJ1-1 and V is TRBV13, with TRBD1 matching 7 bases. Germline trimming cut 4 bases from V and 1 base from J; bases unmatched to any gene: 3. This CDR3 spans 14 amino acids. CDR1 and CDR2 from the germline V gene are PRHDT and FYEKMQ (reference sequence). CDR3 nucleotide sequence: TGTGCCAGCAGCTGGGGACAGCCGAACACTGAAGCTTTCTTT. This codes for CASSWGQPNTEAFF.

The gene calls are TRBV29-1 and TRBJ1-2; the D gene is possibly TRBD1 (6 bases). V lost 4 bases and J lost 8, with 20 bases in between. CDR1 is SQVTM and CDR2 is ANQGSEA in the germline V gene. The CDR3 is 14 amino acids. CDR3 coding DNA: TGCAGCGTTGTAGGGCAGGGGAAGGTCGGGGGCTACACCTTC. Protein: CSVVGQGKVGGYTF.

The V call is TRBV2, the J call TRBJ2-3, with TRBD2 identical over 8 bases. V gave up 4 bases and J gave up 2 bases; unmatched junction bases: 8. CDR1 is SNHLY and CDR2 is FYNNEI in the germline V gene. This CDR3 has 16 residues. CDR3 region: CASSGERGWATDTQYF. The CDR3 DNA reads TGTGCCAGCAGTGGGGAGCGGGGGTGGGCCACAGATACGCAGTATTTT.

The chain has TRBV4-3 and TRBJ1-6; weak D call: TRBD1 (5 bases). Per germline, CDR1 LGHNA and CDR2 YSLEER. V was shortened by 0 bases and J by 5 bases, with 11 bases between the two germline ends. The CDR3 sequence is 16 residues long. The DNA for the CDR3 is TGCGCCAGCAGCCAAGATCCACAGGACCATAATTCACCCCTCCACTTT. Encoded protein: CASSQDPQDHNSPLHF.

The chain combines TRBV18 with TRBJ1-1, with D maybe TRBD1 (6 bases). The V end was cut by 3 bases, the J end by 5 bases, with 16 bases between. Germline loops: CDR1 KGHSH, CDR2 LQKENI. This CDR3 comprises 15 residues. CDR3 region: CASSPLGARWTEAFF. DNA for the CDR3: TGTGCCAGCTCACCTTTGGGGGCGCGTTGGACTGAAGCTTTCTTT.